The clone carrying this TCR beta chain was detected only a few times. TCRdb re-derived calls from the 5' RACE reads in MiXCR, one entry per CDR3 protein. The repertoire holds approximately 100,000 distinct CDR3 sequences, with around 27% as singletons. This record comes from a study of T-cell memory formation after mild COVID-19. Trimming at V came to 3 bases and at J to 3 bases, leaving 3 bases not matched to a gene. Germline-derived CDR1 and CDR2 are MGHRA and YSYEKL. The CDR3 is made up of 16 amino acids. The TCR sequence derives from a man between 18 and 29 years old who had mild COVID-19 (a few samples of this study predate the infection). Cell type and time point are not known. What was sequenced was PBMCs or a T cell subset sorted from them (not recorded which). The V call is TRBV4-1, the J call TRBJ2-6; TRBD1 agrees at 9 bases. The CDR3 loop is CASSHGQGYGANVLTF. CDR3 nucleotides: TGCGCCAGCAGCCACGGACAGGGGTATGGGGCCAACGTCCTGACTTTC.